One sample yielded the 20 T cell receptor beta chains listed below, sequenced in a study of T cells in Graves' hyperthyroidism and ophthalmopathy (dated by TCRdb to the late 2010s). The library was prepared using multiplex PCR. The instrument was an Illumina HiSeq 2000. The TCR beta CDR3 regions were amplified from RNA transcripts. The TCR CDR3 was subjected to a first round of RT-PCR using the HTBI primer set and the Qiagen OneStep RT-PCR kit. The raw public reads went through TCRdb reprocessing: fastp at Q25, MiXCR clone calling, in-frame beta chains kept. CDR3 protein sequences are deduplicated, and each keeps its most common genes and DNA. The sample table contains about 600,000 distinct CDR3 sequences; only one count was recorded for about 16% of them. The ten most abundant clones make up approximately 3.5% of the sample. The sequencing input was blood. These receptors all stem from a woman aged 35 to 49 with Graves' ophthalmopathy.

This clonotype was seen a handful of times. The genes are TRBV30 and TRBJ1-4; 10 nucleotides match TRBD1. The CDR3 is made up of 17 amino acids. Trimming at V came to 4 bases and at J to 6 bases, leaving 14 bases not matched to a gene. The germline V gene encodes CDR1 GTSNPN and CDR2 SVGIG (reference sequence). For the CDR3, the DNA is TGTGCCTGGAATTCCGGACAGGGGGAACGTGCGTATGAAAAACTGTTTTTT. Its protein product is CAWNSGQGERAYEKLFF.

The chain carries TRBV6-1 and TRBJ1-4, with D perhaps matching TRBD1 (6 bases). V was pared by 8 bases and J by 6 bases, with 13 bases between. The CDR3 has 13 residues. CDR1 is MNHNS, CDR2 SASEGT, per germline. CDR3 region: CASSLGGDEKLFF. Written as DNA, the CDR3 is TGTGCCAGCTCGTTGGGGGGCGATGAAAAACTGTTTTTT.

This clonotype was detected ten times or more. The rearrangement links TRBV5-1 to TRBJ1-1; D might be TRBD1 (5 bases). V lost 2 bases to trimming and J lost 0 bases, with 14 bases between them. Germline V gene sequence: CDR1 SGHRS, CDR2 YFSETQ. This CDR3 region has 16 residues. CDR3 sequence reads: CASSLVRGTLNTEAFF. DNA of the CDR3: TGCGCCAGCAGCTTAGTCCGGGGCACGTTGAACACTGAAGCTTTCTTT.

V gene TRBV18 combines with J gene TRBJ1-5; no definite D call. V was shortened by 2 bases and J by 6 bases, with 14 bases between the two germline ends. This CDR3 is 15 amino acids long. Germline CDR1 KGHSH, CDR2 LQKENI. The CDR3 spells CASSPSGNRGQPQHF. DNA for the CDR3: TGTGCCAGCTCACCATCCGGGAATAGAGGTCAGCCCCAGCATTTT.

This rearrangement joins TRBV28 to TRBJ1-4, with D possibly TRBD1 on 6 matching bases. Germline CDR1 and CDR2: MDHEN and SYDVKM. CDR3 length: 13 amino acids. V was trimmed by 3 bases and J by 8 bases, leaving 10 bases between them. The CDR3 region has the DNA TGTGCCAGCAGTTTGAACCAGGGGGAAAAACTGTTTTTT. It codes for CASSLNQGEKLFF.

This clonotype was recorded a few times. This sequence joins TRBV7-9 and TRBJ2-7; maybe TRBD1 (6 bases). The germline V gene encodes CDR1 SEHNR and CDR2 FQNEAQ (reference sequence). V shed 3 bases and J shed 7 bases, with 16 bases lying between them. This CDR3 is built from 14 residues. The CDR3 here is CASSLDSYTVEQYF. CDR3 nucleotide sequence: TGTGCCAGCAGCTTGGACAGTTATACTGTGGAGCAGTACTTC.

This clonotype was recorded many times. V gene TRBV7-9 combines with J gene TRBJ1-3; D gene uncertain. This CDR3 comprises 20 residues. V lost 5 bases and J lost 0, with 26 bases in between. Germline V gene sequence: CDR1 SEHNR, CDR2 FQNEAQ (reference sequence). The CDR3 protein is CASSPMGRQTTISSGNTIYF. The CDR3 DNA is TGTGCCAGCAGCCCTATGGGGAGGCAAACTACAATTAGCTCTGGAAACACCATATATTTT.

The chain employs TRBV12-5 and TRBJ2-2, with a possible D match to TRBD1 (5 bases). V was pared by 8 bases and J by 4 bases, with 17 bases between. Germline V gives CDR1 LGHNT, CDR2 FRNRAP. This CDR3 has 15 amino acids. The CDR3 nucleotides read TGTGCTAGTTCCTTCTTCTCCCAGGGCACCGGGGAGCTGTTTTTT. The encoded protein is CASSFFSQGTGELFF.

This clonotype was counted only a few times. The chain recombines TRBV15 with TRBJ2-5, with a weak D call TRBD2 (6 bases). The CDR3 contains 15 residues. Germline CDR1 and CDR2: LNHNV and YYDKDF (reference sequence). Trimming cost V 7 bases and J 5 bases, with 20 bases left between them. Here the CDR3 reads CATKEGTEGLETQYF. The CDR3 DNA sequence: TGTGCCACCAAGGAGGGTACCGAAGGGCTGGAGACCCAGTACTTC.

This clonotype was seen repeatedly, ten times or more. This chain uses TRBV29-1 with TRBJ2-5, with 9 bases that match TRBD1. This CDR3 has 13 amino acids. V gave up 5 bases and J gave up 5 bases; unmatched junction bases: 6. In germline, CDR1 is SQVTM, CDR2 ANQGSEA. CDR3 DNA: TGCAGCGTTCAACAGGGGGCAGGGGAGACCCAGTACTTC. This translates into CSVQQGAGETQYF.

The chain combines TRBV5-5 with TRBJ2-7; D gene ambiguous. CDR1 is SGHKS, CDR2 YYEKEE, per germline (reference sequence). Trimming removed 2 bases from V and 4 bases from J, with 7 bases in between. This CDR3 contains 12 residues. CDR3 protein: CASSFKSYEQYF. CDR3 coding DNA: TGTGCCAGCAGCTTTAAATCATACGAGCAGTACTTC.

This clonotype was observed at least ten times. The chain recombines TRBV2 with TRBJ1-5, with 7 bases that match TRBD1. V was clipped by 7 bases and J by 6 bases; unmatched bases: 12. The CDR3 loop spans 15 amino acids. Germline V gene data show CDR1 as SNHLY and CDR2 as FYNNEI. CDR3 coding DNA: TGTGCCAGCACAGGGGACAGCGGCCCTGGTCAGCCCCAGCATTTT. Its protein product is CASTGDSGPGQPQHF.

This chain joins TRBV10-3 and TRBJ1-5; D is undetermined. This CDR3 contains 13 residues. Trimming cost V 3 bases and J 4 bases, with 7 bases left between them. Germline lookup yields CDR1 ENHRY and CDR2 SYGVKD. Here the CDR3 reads CAISEASNQPQHF. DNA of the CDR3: TGTGCCATCAGTGAAGCTTCAAATCAGCCCCAGCATTTT.

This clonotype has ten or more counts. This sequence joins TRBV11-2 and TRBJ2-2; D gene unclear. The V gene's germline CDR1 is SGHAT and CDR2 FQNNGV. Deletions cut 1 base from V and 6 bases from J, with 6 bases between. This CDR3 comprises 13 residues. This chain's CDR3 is CASSLGVAGELFF. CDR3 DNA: TGTGCCAGCAGCTTAGGGGTTGCCGGGGAGCTGTTTTTT. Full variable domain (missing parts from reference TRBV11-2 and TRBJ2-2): EAGVAQSPRYKIIEKRQSVAFWCNPISGHATLYWYQQILGQGPKLLIQFQNNGVVDDSQLPKDRFSAERLKGVDSTLKIQPAKLEDSAVYLCASSLGVAGELFFGEGSRLTVL.

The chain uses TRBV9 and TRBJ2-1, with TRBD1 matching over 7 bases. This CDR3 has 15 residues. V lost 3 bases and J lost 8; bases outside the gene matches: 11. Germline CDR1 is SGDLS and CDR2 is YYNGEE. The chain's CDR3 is CASSERQGPWDEQFF. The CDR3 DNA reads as TGTGCCAGCAGCGAGAGACAGGGCCCTTGGGATGAGCAGTTCTTC.

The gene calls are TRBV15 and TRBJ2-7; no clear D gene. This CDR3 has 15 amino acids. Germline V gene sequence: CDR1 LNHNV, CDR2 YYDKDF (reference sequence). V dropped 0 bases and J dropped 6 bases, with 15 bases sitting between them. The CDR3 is CATSREDRTPLEQYF. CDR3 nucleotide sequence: TGTGCCACCAGCAGAGAGGACCGGACCCCGCTCGAGCAGTACTTC.

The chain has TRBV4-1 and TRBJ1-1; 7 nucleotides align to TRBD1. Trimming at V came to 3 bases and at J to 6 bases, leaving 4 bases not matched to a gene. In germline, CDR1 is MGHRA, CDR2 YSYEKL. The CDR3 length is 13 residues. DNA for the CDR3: TGCGCCAGCAGCCATGCTGACAGGGCTGAAGCTTTCTTT. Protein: CASSHADRAEAFF.

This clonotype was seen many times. CDR3 nucleotides: TGTGCCACCAGGGACGCCTCCACAGATACGCAGTATTTT. It encodes CATRDASTDTQYF. The rearrangement links TRBV6-1 to TRBJ2-3, with D possibly being TRBD1 or TRBD2 (5 bases each). Germline V gene data show CDR1 as MNHNS and CDR2 as SASEGT. The V and J ends lost 10 bases and 2 bases respectively, with 13 bases between them. The CDR3 sequence is 13 residues long.

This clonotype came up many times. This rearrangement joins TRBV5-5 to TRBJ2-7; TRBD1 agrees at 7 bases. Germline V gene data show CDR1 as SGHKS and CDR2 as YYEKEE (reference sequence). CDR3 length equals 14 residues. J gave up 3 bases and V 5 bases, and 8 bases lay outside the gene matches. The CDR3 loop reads CASSLRRDSYEQYF. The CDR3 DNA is TGTGCCAGCAGTTTGAGACGGGACAGCTACGAGCAGTACTTC.

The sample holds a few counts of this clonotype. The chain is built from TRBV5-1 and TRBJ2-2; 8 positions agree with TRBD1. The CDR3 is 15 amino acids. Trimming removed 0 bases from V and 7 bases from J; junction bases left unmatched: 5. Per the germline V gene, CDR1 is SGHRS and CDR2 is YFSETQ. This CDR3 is CASSLAAGGNGELFF. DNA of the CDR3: TGCGCCAGCAGCTTGGCTGCAGGGGGCAACGGGGAGCTGTTTTTT.